This paragraph reports one T cell receptor beta chain. Its antigen is still unknown. These data come from a study of blood T cells in healthy people across ages. For the second PCR, which ran for 7 to 11 cycles, a sample-barcoded 5' primer and a J-beta primer mix were used. TCRdb reprocessed the 5' RACE reads with MiXCR, giving one entry per CDR3 protein. Of approximately 780,000 distinct CDR3 sequences listed, 20% to 30% are singletons. Broader study findings: Observed TCR beta diversity per million T cells went down as age went up. This fall followed a roughly linear course with age. PBMCs went unsorted, and a conclusive naive versus antigen-experienced comparison was therefore prevented.

Germline CDR1 and CDR2: ENHRY and SYGVKD. Losses at the gene ends were 5 bases for V and 6 bases for J; bases not matched to a gene: 7. This CDR3 has 15 amino acids. This sample was shared with a second study, whose subject was T cells of mothers and their children. From that study: Three healthy Caucasian mothers served as donors, and their six children did as well. Every mother supplied over 8 million TCR beta CDR3 reads and every child a few million.

The chain recombines TRBV10-3 with TRBJ2-2; 9 nucleotides line up with TRBD1. The sample was blood. This TCR was recovered from a boy under 18 in good health. The DNA for the CDR3 is TGTGCCATCAGTTCGGGACAGGGAGTCCCCGGGGAGCTGTTTTTT. It codes for CAISSGQGVPGELFF.